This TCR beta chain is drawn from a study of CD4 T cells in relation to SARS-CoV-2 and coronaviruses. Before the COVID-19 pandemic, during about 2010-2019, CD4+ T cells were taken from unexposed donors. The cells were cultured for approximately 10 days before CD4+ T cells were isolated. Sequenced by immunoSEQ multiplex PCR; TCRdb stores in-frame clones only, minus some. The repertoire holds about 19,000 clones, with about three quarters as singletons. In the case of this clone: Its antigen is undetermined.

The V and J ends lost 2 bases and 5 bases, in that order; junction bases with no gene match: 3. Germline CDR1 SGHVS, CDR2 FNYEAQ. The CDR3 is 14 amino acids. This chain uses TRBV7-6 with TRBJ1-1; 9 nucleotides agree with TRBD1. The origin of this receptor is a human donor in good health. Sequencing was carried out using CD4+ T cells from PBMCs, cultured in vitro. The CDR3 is CASSLLDRGTEAFF. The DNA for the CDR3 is TGTGCCAGCAGCTTACTGGACAGGGGTACTGAAGCTTTCTTT.